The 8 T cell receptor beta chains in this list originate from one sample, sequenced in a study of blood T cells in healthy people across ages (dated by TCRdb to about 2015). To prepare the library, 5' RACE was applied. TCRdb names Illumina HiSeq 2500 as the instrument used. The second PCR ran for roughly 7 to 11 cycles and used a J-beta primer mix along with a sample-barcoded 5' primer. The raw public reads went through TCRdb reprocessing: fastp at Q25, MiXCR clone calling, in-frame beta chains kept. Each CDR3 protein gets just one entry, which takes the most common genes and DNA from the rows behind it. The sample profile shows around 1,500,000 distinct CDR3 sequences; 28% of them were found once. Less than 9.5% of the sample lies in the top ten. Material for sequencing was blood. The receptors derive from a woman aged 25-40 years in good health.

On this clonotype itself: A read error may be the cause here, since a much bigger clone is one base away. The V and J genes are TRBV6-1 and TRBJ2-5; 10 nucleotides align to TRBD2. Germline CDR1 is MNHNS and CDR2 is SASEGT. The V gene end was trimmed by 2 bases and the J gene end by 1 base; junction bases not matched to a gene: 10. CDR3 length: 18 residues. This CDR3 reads CASSERPAGGPIQETQYF. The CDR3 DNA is TGTGCCAGCAGTGAAAGGCCAGCGGGAGGGCCAATCCAAGAGACCCAGTACTTC.

As DNA, the CDR3 is TGCGCCAGCAGCTTGGGGCTGTGGGGGGGACAGGACTATGGCTACACCTTC. Translating it yields CASSLGLWGGQDYGYTF. The chain links TRBV5-1 to TRBJ1-2; 8 bases match TRBD1. With 0 bases clipped from V and 3 bases from J, the junction kept 10 bases outside the gene matches. The germline gives CDR1 SGHRS, CDR2 YFSETQ. The CDR3 has 17 amino acids.

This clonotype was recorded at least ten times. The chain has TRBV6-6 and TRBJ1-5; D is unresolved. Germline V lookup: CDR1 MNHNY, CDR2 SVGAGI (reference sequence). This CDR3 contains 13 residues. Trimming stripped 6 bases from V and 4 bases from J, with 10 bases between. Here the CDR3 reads CASRATENQPQHF. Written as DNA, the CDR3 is TGTGCCAGCAGGGCTACGGAGAATCAGCCCCAGCATTTT.

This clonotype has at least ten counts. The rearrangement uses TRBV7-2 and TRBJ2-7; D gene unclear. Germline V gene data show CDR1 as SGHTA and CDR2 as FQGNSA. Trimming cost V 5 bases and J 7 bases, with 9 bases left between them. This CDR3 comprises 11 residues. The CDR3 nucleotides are TGTGCCAGCAGCCCCCTTGGGGAGCAGTACTTC. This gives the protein CASSPLGEQYF.

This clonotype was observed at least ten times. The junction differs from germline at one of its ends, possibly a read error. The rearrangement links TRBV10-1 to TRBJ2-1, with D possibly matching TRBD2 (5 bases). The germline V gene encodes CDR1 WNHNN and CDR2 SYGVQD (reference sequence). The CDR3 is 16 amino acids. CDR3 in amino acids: CASSDSSRGSYNEQFF. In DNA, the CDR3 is TGCGCTAGCAGTGACTCGTCCCGGGGCTCCTACAATGAGCAGTTCTTC.

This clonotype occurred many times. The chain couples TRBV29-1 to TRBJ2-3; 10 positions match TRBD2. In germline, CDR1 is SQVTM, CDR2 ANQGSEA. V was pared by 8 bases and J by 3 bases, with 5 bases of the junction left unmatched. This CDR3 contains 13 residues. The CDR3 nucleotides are TGCAGCACCGGGACTAGCGCGACAGATACGCAGTATTTT. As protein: CSTGTSATDTQYF.

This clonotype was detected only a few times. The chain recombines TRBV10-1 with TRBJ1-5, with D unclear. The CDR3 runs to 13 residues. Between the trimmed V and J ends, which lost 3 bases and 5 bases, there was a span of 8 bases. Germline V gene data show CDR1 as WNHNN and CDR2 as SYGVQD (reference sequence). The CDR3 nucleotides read TGCGCCAGCAGTGATACTCTGGATCAGCCCCAGCATTTT. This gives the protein CASSDTLDQPQHF.

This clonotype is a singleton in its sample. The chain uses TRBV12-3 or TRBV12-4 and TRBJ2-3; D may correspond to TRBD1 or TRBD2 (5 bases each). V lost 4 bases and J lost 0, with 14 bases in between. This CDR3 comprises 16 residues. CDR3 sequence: CASSSKLGVSTDTQYF. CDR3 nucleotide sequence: TGTGCCAGCAGTTCCAAACTAGGGGTGAGCACAGATACGCAGTATTTT.